This T cell receptor beta chain was recovered during a study of blood T cell repertoires in COVID-19. Across the study: PBMCs, B-cell-depleted T cells, or T cells were the source of the cDNA or gDNA that made up the material.

J lost 8 bases, V lost 8 bases, and 14 bases had no gene match. Germline values: CDR1 SGHVS, CDR2 FQNEAQ. The CDR3 is 15 amino acids. The table came from immunoSEQ multiplex PCR; TCRdb's copy has only in-frame clones and leaves some out. The profile shows over 200,000 clones, 84% of them singletons. The sample holds a few counts of this clone. The receptor comes from a woman aged 40 to 55 who had recovered from COVID-19. The sequencing input was PBMCs or T cells enriched from blood (not recorded which). V and J are TRBV7-8 and TRBJ1-4; 7 bases align to TRBD1. The chain's CDR3 is CASGKGTGTAEKLFF. The CDR3 DNA reads TGTGCCAGCGGCAAAGGTACCGGGACAGCCGAAAAACTGTTTTTT.